One T cell receptor beta chain is described in this entry. The antigen is unknown. Libraries were prepared by immunoSEQ multiplex PCR; TCRdb keeps only in-frame clonotypes and omits some of them. The sample yields roughly 400,000 clones, approximately 90% seen once. The data were obtained in a study of Ad26.COV2.S vaccination and SARS-CoV-2 variants. Overall study context: Participants got Ad26.COV2.S intramuscularly, once or twice 56 days apart. Overall study findings and caveats: Vaccinated individuals (as opposed to placebo recipients) had higher spike-specific TCR breadth.

Treatment denoted: 19 received Ad26.COV2.S at low or high dose, single or two shots; about 5 received placebo; per-sample allocation not given. Samples came from day 63 after the first vaccine or placebo injection. Whoever gave the sample was an adult aged 18-55 years in Boston. Wuhan-strain spike was delivered by a replication-incompetent Ad26 vector. Material: peripheral blood, obtained in a trial of Ad26.COV2.S vaccine versus placebo. The receptor comes from a person between 18 and 60 years old who received the Ad26.COV2.S COVID-19 vaccine or a placebo.

The CDR3 protein is CASSQTVGKNIQYF. The CDR3 bases are TGTGCCAGCAGCCAGACAGTTGGCAAAAACATTCAGTACTTC. V is TRBV3-1 (or the pseudogene TRBV3-2) and J is TRBJ2-4; maybe TRBD1 (5 bases). CDR1 is LGHDT, CDR2 YNNKEL, per germline (reference sequence). The CDR3 loop spans 14 amino acids. Trimming took off 3 bases at V and 3 bases at J, with 9 bases between the two ends.